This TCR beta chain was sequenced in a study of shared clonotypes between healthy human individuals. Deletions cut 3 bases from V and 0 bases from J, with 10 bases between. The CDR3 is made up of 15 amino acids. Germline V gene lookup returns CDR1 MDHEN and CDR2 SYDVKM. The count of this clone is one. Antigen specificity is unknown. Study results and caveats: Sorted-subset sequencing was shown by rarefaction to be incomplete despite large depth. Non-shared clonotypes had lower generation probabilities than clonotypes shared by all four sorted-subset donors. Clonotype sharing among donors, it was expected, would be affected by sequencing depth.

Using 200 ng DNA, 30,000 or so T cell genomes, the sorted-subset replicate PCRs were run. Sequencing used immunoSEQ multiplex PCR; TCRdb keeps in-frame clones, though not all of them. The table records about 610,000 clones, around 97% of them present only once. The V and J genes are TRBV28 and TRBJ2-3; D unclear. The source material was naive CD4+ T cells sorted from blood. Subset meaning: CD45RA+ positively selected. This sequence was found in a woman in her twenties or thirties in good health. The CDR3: CASSLVETSTDTQYF. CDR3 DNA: TGTGCCAGCAGTTTGGTGGAGACCAGCACAGATACGCAGTATTTT.